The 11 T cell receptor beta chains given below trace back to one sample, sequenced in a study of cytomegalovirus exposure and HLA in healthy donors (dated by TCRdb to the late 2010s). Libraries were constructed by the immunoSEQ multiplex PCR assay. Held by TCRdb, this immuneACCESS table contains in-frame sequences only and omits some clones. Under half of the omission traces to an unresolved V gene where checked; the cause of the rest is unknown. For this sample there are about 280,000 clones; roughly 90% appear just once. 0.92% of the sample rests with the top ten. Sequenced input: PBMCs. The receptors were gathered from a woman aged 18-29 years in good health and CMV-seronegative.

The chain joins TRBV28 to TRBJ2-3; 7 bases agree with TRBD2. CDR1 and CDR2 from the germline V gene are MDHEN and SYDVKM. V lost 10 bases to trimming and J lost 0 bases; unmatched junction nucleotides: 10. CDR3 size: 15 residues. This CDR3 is CATKGTSESTDTQYF. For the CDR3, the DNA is TGTGCCACCAAGGGAACTAGCGAAAGCACAGATACGCAGTATTTT.

CDR3 amino acids: CASSLSRLGNTIYF. CDR3 bases: TGTGCCAGCAGTTTATCCCGGTTGGGAAACACCATATATTTT. This rearrangement joins TRBV27 to TRBJ1-3; D is unclear. The germline CDR1 and CDR2 sequences are MNHEY and SMNVEV (reference sequence). Trimming took off 0 bases at V and 4 bases at J, with 7 bases between the two ends. CDR3 length equals 14 residues.

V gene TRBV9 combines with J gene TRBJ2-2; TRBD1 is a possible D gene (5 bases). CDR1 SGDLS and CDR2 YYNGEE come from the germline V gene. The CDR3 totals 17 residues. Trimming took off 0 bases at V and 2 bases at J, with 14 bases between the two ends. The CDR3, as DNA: TGTGCCAGCAGCGTAGGTTCGACAGCTTCTAACACCGGGGAGCTGTTTTTT. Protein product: CASSVGSTASNTGELFF.

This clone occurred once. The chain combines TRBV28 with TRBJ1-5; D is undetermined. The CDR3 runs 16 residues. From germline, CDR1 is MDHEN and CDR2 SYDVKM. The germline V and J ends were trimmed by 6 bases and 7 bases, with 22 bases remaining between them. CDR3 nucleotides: TGTGCCAGCAGGAACGGGATAAGACATGTTGACCAGCCCCAGCATTTT. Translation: CASRNGIRHVDQPQHF.

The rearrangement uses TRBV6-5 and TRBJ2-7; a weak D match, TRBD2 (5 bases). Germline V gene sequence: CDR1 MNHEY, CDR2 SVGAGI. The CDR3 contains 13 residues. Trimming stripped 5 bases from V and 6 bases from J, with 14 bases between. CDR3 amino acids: CASSPRTPGEQYF. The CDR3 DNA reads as TGTGCCAGCAGTCCCCGGACTCCGGGCGAGCAGTACTTC.

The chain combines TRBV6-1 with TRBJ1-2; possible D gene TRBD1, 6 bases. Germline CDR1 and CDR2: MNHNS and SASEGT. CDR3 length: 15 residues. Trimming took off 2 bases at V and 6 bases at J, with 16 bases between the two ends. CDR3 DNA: TGTGCCAGCAGTGAATTTGGCAGGGGCATGGATGGCTACACCTTC. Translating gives CASSEFGRGMDGYTF.

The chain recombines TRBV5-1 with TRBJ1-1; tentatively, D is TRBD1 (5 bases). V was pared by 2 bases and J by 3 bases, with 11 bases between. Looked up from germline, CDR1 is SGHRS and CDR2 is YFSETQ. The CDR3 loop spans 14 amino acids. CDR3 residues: CASSFSGRHTEAFF. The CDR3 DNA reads TGCGCCAGCAGCTTCTCAGGGAGGCACACTGAAGCTTTCTTT.

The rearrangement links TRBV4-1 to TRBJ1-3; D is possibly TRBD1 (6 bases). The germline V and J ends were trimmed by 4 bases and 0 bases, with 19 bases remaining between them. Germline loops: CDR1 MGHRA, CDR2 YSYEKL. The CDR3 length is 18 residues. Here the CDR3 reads CASSLDGRGAYSGNTIYF. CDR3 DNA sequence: TGCGCCAGCAGCCTCGACGGGCGGGGGGCTTACTCTGGAAACACCATATATTTT.

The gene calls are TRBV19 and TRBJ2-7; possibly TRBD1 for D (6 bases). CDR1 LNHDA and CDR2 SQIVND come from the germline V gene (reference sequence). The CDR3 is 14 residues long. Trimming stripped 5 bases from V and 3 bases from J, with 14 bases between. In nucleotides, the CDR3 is TGTGCCAGTAGTGCTGCTACAGGGAGCTACGAGCAGTACTTC. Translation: CASSAATGSYEQYF.

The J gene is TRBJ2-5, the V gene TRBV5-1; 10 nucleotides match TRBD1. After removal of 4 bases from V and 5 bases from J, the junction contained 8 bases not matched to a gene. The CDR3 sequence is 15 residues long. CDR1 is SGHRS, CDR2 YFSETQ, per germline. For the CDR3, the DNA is TGCGCCAGCAGCCCCGAGACAGGGGGCGGGGAGACCCAGTACTTC. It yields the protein CASSPETGGGETQYF.

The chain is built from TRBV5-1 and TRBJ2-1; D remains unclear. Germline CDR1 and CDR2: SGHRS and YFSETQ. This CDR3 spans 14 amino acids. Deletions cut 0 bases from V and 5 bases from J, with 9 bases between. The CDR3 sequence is CASSLDSMDNEQFF. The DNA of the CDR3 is TGCGCCAGCAGCTTGGACAGTATGGACAATGAGCAGTTCTTC. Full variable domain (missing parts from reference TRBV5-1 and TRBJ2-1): KAGVTQTPRYLIKTRGQQVTLSCSPISGHRSVSWYQQTPGQGLQFLFEYFSETQRNKGNFPGRFSGRQFSNSRSEMNVSTLELGDSALYLCASSLDSMDNEQFFGPGTRLTVL.